Listed below are T cell receptor beta chains from one sample, sequenced in a study of blood T cells in healthy people across ages. Each CDR3 protein is one row after TCRdb ran MiXCR on the 5' RACE reads. The top ten clones hold more than 8.5% of a sample with some 940,000 distinct CDR3 sequences, about 28% of them seen once. These records were also assigned to another study, of T cells of mothers and their children.

The sample comprised blood. These receptors all come from a woman in her forties in good health. The CDR3 runs from the conserved cysteine through the conserved F or W. A D gene is named only where the DNA matches it firmly. Rows may omit the clone size; those that give it use once, few, many or a size class.

CDR3,DNA,D,V,J,size
CSATQAQALVADTQYF,TGCAGTGCCACCCAAGCCCAGGCGTTGGTCGCAGATACGCAGTATTTT,NA,TRBV20-1,TRBJ2-3,few
CASSLDAWEFSEQFF,TGTGCCAGCAGCTTAGATGCGTGGGAATTCAGTGAGCAGTTCTTC,NA,TRBV7-9,TRBJ2-1,NA
CASQDWANVLTF,TGTGCCAGCCAGGACTGGGCCAACGTCCTGACTTTC,NA,TRBV6-6,TRBJ2-6,many
CAGSLSRGYGYTF,TGTGCCGGCAGTTTGAGCAGGGGCTATGGCTACACCTTC,NA,TRBV12-3/TRBV12-4,TRBJ1-2,few
CSVEDLGPYNEQFF,TGCAGCGTTGAAGATCTAGGACCGTACAATGAGCAGTTCTTC,NA,TRBV29-1,TRBJ2-1,NA
CASSYNRLPHETQYF,TGCGCCAGCAGCTACAACCGACTACCCCATGAGACCCAGTACTTC,NA,TRBV5-1,TRBJ2-5,few
CASSLTLTDTQYF,TGCGCCAGCAGCTTGACCCTCACAGATACGCAGTATTTT,NA,TRBV5-1,TRBJ2-3,many
CASSMGEGSEQYF,TGCGCCAGTAGTATGGGTGAGGGCTCCGAGCAGTACTTC,NA,TRBV5-1,TRBJ2-7,few
CASKGQGATGETQYF,TGTGCCAGCAAGGGACAGGGGGCGACTGGGGAGACCCAGTACTTC,TRBD1,TRBV10-3,TRBJ2-5,NA
CSVVIRDRGGYEQYF,TGCAGCGTTGTTATCCGGGACAGGGGAGGATACGAGCAGTACTTC,TRBD1,TRBV29-1,TRBJ2-7,NA
CASSRTSTARGYTF,TGTGCCAGCAGCCGCACATCGACGGCCCGCGGCTACACCTTC,NA,TRBV3-1,TRBJ1-2,few
CASTWTVSNTGELFF,TGTGCCAGCACCTGGACAGTCTCGAACACCGGGGAGCTGTTTTTT,NA,TRBV28,TRBJ2-2,NA
CASSRQGAGETQYF,TGTGCTAGCAGCCGACAGGGGGCGGGGGAGACCCAGTACTTC,TRBD1,TRBV7-7,TRBJ2-5,many
CASSRPTGGAGNEQFF,TGTGCCAGCAGCCGCCCCACAGGGGGCGCGGGAAATGAGCAGTTCTTC,TRBD1,TRBV4-2,TRBJ2-1,few
CASSLVGGDIAYEQYF,TGTGCCAGCAGCTTAGTGGGCGGAGACATAGCCTACGAGCAGTACTTC,NA,TRBV7-2,TRBJ2-7,NA
CASSQAMNYGYTF,TGTGCCAGCAGCCAAGCTATGAACTATGGCTACACCTTC,NA,TRBV3-1,TRBJ1-2,NA